The 10 T cell receptor beta chains reported below all come from one sample, sequenced in a study of Tregs in tolerant kidney transplant recipients. Their antigen targets remain unknown. Generated by immunoSEQ multiplex PCR, the TCRdb table keeps only in-frame clones and is missing some. The sample lists 35,000 to 50,000 clones; just under 97% were seen once. What was sequenced was Tregs from blood cultured with allogeneic cells. The receptors were sampled from a human donor in good health.

The chain recombines TRBV28 with TRBJ2-1; D is possibly TRBD1 (6 bases). V was pared by 6 bases and J by 3 bases, with 15 bases between. This CDR3 is 15 amino acids long. Germline CDR1 is MDHEN and CDR2 is SYDVKM. The CDR3 reads CASSFSGQFYNEQFF. In DNA form, the CDR3 reads TGTGCCAGCAGCTTTTCCGGACAGTTCTACAATGAGCAGTTCTTC.

The V call is TRBV7-9, the J call TRBJ2-1; 7 nucleotides line up with TRBD2. This CDR3 region has 13 residues. V shed 4 bases and J 8 bases; nucleotides not matched to a gene: 5. In germline, CDR1 is SEHNR, CDR2 FQNEAQ (reference sequence). CDR3 loop: CASSWDYIYEQFF. The CDR3 coding sequence is TGTGCCAGCAGCTGGGACTATATTTATGAGCAGTTCTTC.

This chain connects TRBV7-2 to TRBJ2-7, with D tentatively TRBD1 or TRBD2 (5 bases each). The CDR3 is 13 residues long. Germline V gene lookup returns CDR1 SGHTA and CDR2 FQGNSA. V was cut by 5 bases and J by 3 bases, with 11 bases left in between. CDR3 bases: TGTGCCAGCAGCGCCTCAGGGAGCTACGAGCAGTACTTC. Encoded protein: CASSASGSYEQYF.

The chain links TRBV7-9 to TRBJ2-7, with TRBD2 matching over 7 bases. CDR1 and CDR2 from the germline V gene are SEHNR and FQNEAQ (reference sequence). Losses at the gene ends were 2 bases for V and 7 bases for J; bases not matched to a gene: 8. There are 14 residues in the CDR3. CDR3: CASSLRRTGGEQYF. The CDR3 nucleotides read TGTGCCAGCAGCTTAAGGAGGACGGGGGGAGAGCAGTACTTC.

V and J are TRBV6-6 and TRBJ2-7, with a possible D match to TRBD1 (6 bases). Germline CDR1 and CDR2: MNHNY and SVGAGI (reference sequence). V shed 0 bases and J shed 7 bases, with 10 bases lying between them. The CDR3 has 13 amino acids. The CDR3 reads CASSYSNRDEQYF. CDR3 in DNA: TGTGCCAGCAGTTACTCCAACAGGGATGAGCAGTACTTC.

The DNA of the CDR3 is TGCGCCAGCAGCTTGCGCTCTCAGGGGGCCTCTGAAGCTTTCTTT. Translating it yields CASSLRSQGASEAFF. The chain couples TRBV5-1 to TRBJ1-1, with 8 bases aligning to TRBD1. Germline values: CDR1 SGHRS, CDR2 YFSETQ. V lost 1 base, J lost 6 bases, and 8 bases stayed unmatched. The CDR3 consists of 15 residues.

This sequence joins TRBV10-1 and TRBJ2-1, with D maybe TRBD2 (5 bases). The germline V gene has CDR1 WNHNN and CDR2 SYGVQD (reference sequence). The V end was cut by 5 bases, the J end by 2 bases, with 10 bases between. The CDR3 consists of 14 residues. For the CDR3, the DNA is TGCGCCAGCAGTTCGTCGGGGACCTACAATGAGCAGTTCTTC. This codes for CASSSSGTYNEQFF.

The chain is built from TRBV29-1 and TRBJ1-1; D is perhaps TRBD1 (6 bases). Germline values: CDR1 SQVTM, CDR2 ANQGSEA. CDR3 length equals 14 residues. V was pared by 6 bases and J by 0 bases, with 14 bases between. The CDR3 DNA follows: TGCAGCGTCCCCGGGGGGGCCTTGAACACTGAAGCTTTCTTT. Its translation: CSVPGGALNTEAFF.

V is TRBV19 and J is TRBJ2-7; D is perhaps TRBD1 or TRBD2 (7 bases each). Per germline, CDR1 LNHDA and CDR2 SQIVND (reference sequence). This CDR3 comprises 14 residues. The V and J ends lost 9 bases and 4 bases respectively, with 19 bases between them. The CDR3 is CARSGTVTVYEQYF. The CDR3 DNA reads TGTGCCAGGAGCGGGACAGTAACAGTATACGAGCAGTACTTC.

This clone appeared a single time. This chain links TRBV9 with TRBJ2-1; D remains ambiguous. The CDR3 is 12 residues long. Germline V lookup: CDR1 SGDLS, CDR2 YYNGEE. The germline V and J ends were trimmed by 1 base and 7 bases, with 6 bases remaining between them. CDR3 loop: CASSVLQNEQFF. The CDR3 DNA sequence: TGTGCCAGCAGCGTATTGCAGAATGAGCAGTTCTTC.